The 3 T cell receptor beta chains given below trace back to one sample, sequenced in a study of cytomegalovirus exposure and HLA in healthy donors (dated by TCRdb to about 2017). Library generation was performed with the immunoSEQ multiplex PCR assay. For the multiplex PCR, a mixture combining 60 forward primers for TCR Vbeta segments and 13 reverse primers for TCR Jbeta segments was used. This immuneACCESS table, as held by TCRdb, lists in-frame sequences with V and J called but not all clones. Of the missing ones, under half trace to an unresolved V gene in checked studies; the others have no known cause. In all, the sample holds about 160,000 clones, and about three quarters of those were seen once. The biggest ten clones account for roughly 1.4% of the sample. The source material was PBMCs. The origin of the receptors is a woman in her twenties or thirties in good health and CMV-seronegative.

This clone has just a few counts. V is TRBV7-2 and J is TRBJ1-5; 7 bases align to TRBD1. Per germline, CDR1 SGHTA and CDR2 FQGNSA. The CDR3 is made up of 15 amino acids. V lost 4 bases and J lost 4; bases outside the gene matches: 7. CDR3 DNA sequence: TGTGCCAGCAGCTCCTACAGGGGTCCAAATCAGCCCCAGCATTTT. Residues: CASSSYRGPNQPQHF.

The J gene is TRBJ1-2, the V gene TRBV14, with unresolved D. The CDR3 has 15 amino acids. V was cut by 3 bases and J by 0 bases, with 11 bases left in between. Germline loops: CDR1 SGHDN, CDR2 FVKESK. The CDR3 sequence: CASSQVTNSNYGYTF. CDR3 coding DNA: TGTGCCAGCAGCCAGGTGACAAACTCTAACTATGGCTACACCTTC.

The chain links TRBV11-2 to TRBJ1-6; D remains unclear. V was pared by 0 bases and J by 2 bases, with 8 bases between. CDR1 and CDR2 (germline): SGHAT, FQNNGV. The CDR3 is made up of 16 amino acids. CDR3 in DNA: TGTGCCAGCAGCTTAGATCAGGCAGCCTATAATTCACCCCTCCACTTT. Protein: CASSLDQAAYNSPLHF. Based on the CDR3 plus reference TRBV11-2 and TRBJ1-6, the full variable domain is EAGVAQSPRYKIIEKRQSVAFWCNPISGHATLYWYQQILGQGPKLLIQFQNNGVVDDSQLPKDRFSAERLKGVDSTLKIQPAKLEDSAVYLCASSLDQAAYNSPLHFGNGTRLTVT.